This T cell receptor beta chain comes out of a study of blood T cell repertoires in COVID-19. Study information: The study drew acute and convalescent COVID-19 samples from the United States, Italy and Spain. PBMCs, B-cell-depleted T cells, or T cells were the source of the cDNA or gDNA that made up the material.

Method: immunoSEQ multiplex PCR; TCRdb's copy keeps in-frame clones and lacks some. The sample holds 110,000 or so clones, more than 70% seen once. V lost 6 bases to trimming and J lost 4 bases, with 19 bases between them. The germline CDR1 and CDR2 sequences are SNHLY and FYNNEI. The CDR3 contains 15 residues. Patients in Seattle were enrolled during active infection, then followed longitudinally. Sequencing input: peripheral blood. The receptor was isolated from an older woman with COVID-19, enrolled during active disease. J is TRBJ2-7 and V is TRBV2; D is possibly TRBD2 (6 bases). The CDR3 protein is CASRLGGGPSYEQYF. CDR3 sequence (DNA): TGTGCCAGCAGGCTGGGCGGAGGGCCCTCATACGAGCAGTACTTC.